A single sample gave rise to the 18 T cell receptor beta chains below, sequenced in a study of T cell responses to AZD1222 COVID-19 vaccine. Sequencing used immunoSEQ multiplex PCR; TCRdb keeps in-frame clones, though not all of them. The sample records about 180,000 clones, almost 90% being singletons. The material sequenced was peripheral blood, taken 28 days after the second AZD1222 dose. The receptors derive from an adult who received the AZD1222 COVID-19 vaccine.

The chain is built from TRBV30 and TRBJ1-6; possibly TRBD1 for D (5 bases). Germline CDR1 GTSNPN, CDR2 SVGIG (reference sequence). Trimming removed 2 bases at V and 2 bases at J, with 13 bases between. This CDR3 has 16 residues. The CDR3 DNA reads as TGTGCCTGGAGTCGAGGGGAAGGCGCCTATAATTCACCCCTCCACTTT. Its translation: CAWSRGEGAYNSPLHF.

The chain employs TRBV19 and TRBJ2-2; D is unclear. CDR3 length: 12 residues. Germline V gene sequence: CDR1 LNHDA, CDR2 SQIVND (reference sequence). Deletions cut 9 bases from V and 2 bases from J, with 7 bases between. This CDR3 reads CASHFNTGELFF. In nucleotides, the CDR3 is TGTGCCAGCCATTTTAACACCGGGGAGCTGTTTTTT.

This clone showed up just once. The gene calls are TRBV19 and TRBJ1-2; 7 bases line up with TRBD1. The CDR3 has 13 residues. CDR1 is LNHDA, CDR2 SQIVND, per germline (reference sequence). Trimming took 6 bases from V and 5 from J; bases not matched to a gene: 6. As DNA, the CDR3 is TGTGCCAGTAGACGGACAGGTTATTATGGCTACACCTTC. Its protein product is CASRRTGYYGYTF.

CDR3 nucleotides: TGTGCCAGCAGCTTAGTAGGTACTAGCACAGATACGCAGTATTTT. This sequence encodes CASSLVGTSTDTQYF. The chain employs TRBV11-2 and TRBJ2-3, with D hard to call. V was pared by 1 base and J by 0 bases, with 8 bases between. Germline values: CDR1 SGHAT, CDR2 FQNNGV. The CDR3 extends over 15 amino acids.

The rearrangement uses TRBV5-8 and TRBJ1-5, with D possibly TRBD1 on 6 matching bases. V lost 4 bases, J lost 6 bases, and 11 bases lay in between. The CDR3 sequence is 13 residues long. CDR1 and CDR2 (germline): SGHTS, YDEGEE. In DNA, the CDR3 is TGTGCCAGCAGCCTCCCAGGGGCTCAGCCCCAGCATTTT. Residues: CASSLPGAQPQHF.

CDR3 region: CASSNGGGEQYF. CDR3 sequence (DNA): TGTGCCAGCAGTAACGGCGGGGGCGAGCAGTACTTC. V usage is TRBV6-6 and J usage is TRBJ2-7, with 7 nucleotides matching TRBD2. Germline V CDR1 and CDR2: MNHNY, SVGAGI (reference sequence). The V gene end was trimmed by 5 bases and the J gene end by 6 bases; junction bases not matched to a gene: 4. The CDR3 covers 12 residues.

The CDR3 loop reads CASRGRRIYEQYF. CDR3 nucleotide sequence: TGTGCCAGCAGGGGCCGGAGGATATACGAGCAGTACTTC. This chain links TRBV21-1 with TRBJ2-7; the table gives TRBD2 as D, unverified against the DNA. TRBV21-1 represents a pseudogene. The CDR3 runs 13 residues.

This clone turned up a few times. For the CDR3, the DNA is TGTGCCAGCAGTCGGACTAGCGGGGGCCTCCAGGAGACCCAGTACTTC. The encoded protein is CASSRTSGGLQETQYF. The chain couples TRBV7-9 to TRBJ2-5, with 13 bases fitting TRBD2. CDR3 length: 16 residues. CDR1 and CDR2 from the germline V gene are SEHNR and FQNEAQ (reference sequence). Trimming removed 6 bases from V and 5 bases from J; junction bases left unmatched: 9.

The J gene is TRBJ2-7, the V gene TRBV3-1 (or the pseudogene TRBV3-2), with 8 bases aligning to TRBD1. The CDR3 has 15 residues. V gave up 2 bases and J gave up 3 bases; unmatched junction bases: 6. Germline V gene data show CDR1 as LGHDT and CDR2 as YNNKEL (reference sequence). CDR3 DNA sequence: TGTGCCAGCAGCCAATGGGGACAGGTAATCTACGAGCAGTACTTC. This gives the protein CASSQWGQVIYEQYF.

The gene calls are TRBV5-1 and TRBJ2-2; D is possibly TRBD2 (6 bases). Germline-derived CDR1 and CDR2 are SGHRS and YFSETQ. Trimming shortened V by 0 bases and J by 2 bases, and 14 bases separated the two germline ends. CDR3 size: 17 residues. The CDR3 nucleotides are TGCGCCAGCAGCTTGGGGAGGGCCCACCTAAACACCGGGGAGCTGTTTTTT. It translates to CASSLGRAHLNTGELFF. The whole variable domain, remainder taken from reference TRBV5-1 and TRBJ2-2, is KAGVTQTPRYLIKTRGQQVTLSCSPISGHRSVSWYQQTPGQGLQFLFEYFSETQRNKGNFPGRFSGRQFSNSRSEMNVSTLELGDSALYLCASSLGRAHLNTGELFFGEGSRLTVL.

The V and J genes are TRBV21-1 and TRBJ1-2; TRBD1, the table's D call, was not compared with the DNA. TRBV21-1 constitutes a pseudogene. This CDR3 has 14 amino acids. The CDR3 DNA follows: TGTGCCAGCAGTCCAACAGGGGTACACTATGGCTACACCTTC. This codes for CASSPTGVHYGYTF.

V usage is TRBV5-1 and J usage is TRBJ2-2; TRBD2 might be the D (6 bases). The germline V gene has CDR1 SGHRS and CDR2 YFSETQ. V was clipped by 5 bases and J by 3 bases, with 11 bases between them. The CDR3 contains 14 residues. CDR3 sequence: CASRGRGDTGELFF. The CDR3 coding sequence is TGCGCCAGCAGGGGGCGGGGAGACACCGGGGAGCTGTTTTTT.

The chain is built from TRBV12-3 or TRBV12-4 and TRBJ1-2; 9 bases match TRBD1. This CDR3 spans 13 amino acids. With V trimmed by 6 bases and J by 9 bases, 8 bases remained unmatched. Written as DNA, the CDR3 is TGTGCCAGCAGCGGGGACAGGGCAGAGAGCTACACCTTC. Translated, it gives CASSGDRAESYTF.

J is TRBJ1-6 and V is TRBV30; D might be TRBD1 (6 bases). Per the germline V gene, CDR1 is GTSNPN and CDR2 is SVGIG (reference sequence). V was trimmed by 6 bases and J by 0 bases, leaving 15 bases between them. CDR3 size: 16 residues. The CDR3 loop reads CACYPGASSYNSPLHF. The CDR3 region has the DNA TGTGCCTGCTACCCAGGGGCTAGCTCCTATAATTCACCCCTCCACTTT.

In regard to this clone: The sample has other DNA sequences that encode this CDR3 too. The V gene is TRBV19, the J gene TRBJ1-3; D not resolved. V gave up 5 bases and J gave up 0 bases, with 5 bases separating them. The CDR3 consists of 13 residues. The germline V gene has CDR1 LNHDA and CDR2 SQIVND (reference sequence). In DNA, the CDR3 is TGTGCCAGTAGTGGCAGCTCTGGAAACACCATATATTTT. Amino acids: CASSGSSGNTIYF.

This sequence joins TRBV28 and TRBJ1-6; 11 nucleotides line up with TRBD1. J gave up 0 bases and V 6 bases, and 13 bases lay outside the gene matches. This CDR3 spans 20 amino acids. Germline V lookup: CDR1 MDHEN, CDR2 SYDVKM. The CDR3 loop reads CASSLTGTGGSSSYNSPLHF. For the CDR3, the DNA is TGTGCCAGCAGCCTCACCGGGACAGGGGGTTCCAGCTCCTATAATTCACCCCTCCACTTT. Together with reference TRBV28 and TRBJ1-6, the CDR3 gives the full variable domain: DVKVTQSSRYLVKRTGEKVFLECVQDMDHENMFWYRQDPGLGLRLIYFSYDVKMKEKGDIPEGYSVSREKKERFSLILESASTNQTSMYLCASSLTGTGGSSSYNSPLHFGNGTRLTVT.

The rearrangement joins TRBV2 to TRBJ1-2; a possible D gene is TRBD1 (5 bases). Germline CDR1 is SNHLY and CDR2 is FYNNEI. V gave up 5 bases and J gave up 8 bases, with 15 bases separating them. This CDR3 comprises 13 residues. CDR3 in DNA: TGTGCCAGCAGTTTCTTCGGGAGGGACGGCTACACCTTC. Its translation is CASSFFGRDGYTF.

This clone was picked up a small number of times. The chain joins TRBV5-1 to TRBJ2-7; TRBD2 aligns across 8 bases. This CDR3 is 15 amino acids long. The V segment lost 0 bases and the J segment 4 bases; nucleotides outside the gene matches: 6. Germline V gene data show CDR1 as SGHRS and CDR2 as YFSETQ. The CDR3 DNA reads TGCGCCAGCAGCTTGGCGCTAGCGGGCATTTACGAGCAGTACTTC. Its protein is CASSLALAGIYEQYF.